A single sample gave rise to the 8 T cell receptor beta chains below, sequenced in a study of T cells after yellow fever vaccination (dated by TCRdb to between 2018 and 2021). What this sample's treatment or condition label stands for: live attenuated yellow fever vaccine strain. The library was generated by 5' RACE. The sequencer was an Illumina HiSeq 2500. TCRdb reprocessing: public reads trimmed at Q25 with fastp, clones called with MiXCR, in-frame beta chains kept. Identical CDR3 protein sequences are pooled into one entry, listed with their most common genes and DNA. The sample yields more than 55,000 distinct CDR3 sequences; 6.5% to 9% were counted once. Clones ranked in the top ten supply about 40% of the sample. Specimen: CD8+ T cells sorted from PBMCs, collected 15 days after the yellow fever booster vaccination. The receptors stem from a man aged 25-45 years who received the YFV17D yellow fever vaccine.

This clonotype was detected many times. The chain carries TRBV2 and TRBJ2-7, with D perhaps being TRBD1 or TRBD2 (6 bases each). The CDR3 sequence is 12 residues long. Germline CDR1 reads SNHLY; CDR2 reads FYNNEI. Trimming took 10 bases from V and 6 from J, leaving 16 bases between them. The CDR3 sequence: CATTGAGLEQYF. As DNA, the CDR3 is TGTGCCACCACGGGGGCGGGCCTCGAGCAGTACTTC.

This clonotype was observed at least ten times. The gene calls are TRBV9 and TRBJ2-1; the D gene is possibly TRBD2 (5 bases). Germline V lookup: CDR1 SGDLS, CDR2 YYNGEE. The CDR3 runs 13 residues. V lost 4 bases and J 7 bases, leaving 12 bases between the germline ends. CDR3 DNA sequence: TGTGCCAGCAGCTCTAGCCAGCAAAATGAGCAGTTCTTC. This translates into CASSSSQQNEQFF.

In its sample, this clonotype was seen many times. The chain recombines TRBV15 with TRBJ2-7, with a tentative D call TRBD2 (5 bases). Trimming cost V 6 bases and J 3 bases, with 15 bases left between them. This CDR3 is built from 14 residues. CDR1 is LNHNV and CDR2 is YYDKDF in the germline V gene (reference sequence). The CDR3 sequence: CATSSPDSLYEQYF. In nucleotides, the CDR3 is TGTGCCACCAGTAGCCCGGACTCGCTCTACGAGCAGTACTTC.

With respect to this clonotype: A much larger clone lies a single base off, so this may be a read error. The chain couples TRBV29-1 to TRBJ2-5; D is possibly TRBD2 (6 bases). Germline V gives CDR1 SQVTM, CDR2 ANQGSEA. The V gene lost 7 bases and the J gene lost 7 bases, with 10 bases spanning the gap. The CDR3 contains 10 residues. The CDR3 DNA reads TGCAGCGGACTAGTGGGGACCCAGTACTTC. Translated, it gives CSGLVGTQYF.

The sample holds many counts of this clonotype. The V call is TRBV4-3, the J call TRBJ2-3; D unresolved. This CDR3 contains 15 residues. The germline V gene has CDR1 LGHNA and CDR2 YSLEER. V was clipped by 0 bases and J by 1 base, with 8 bases between them. CDR3 nucleotides: TGCGCCAGCAGCCAAGAAGCGCGACGCACAGATACGCAGTATTTT. Its translation: CASSQEARRTDTQYF.

This clonotype was counted many times. The gene calls are TRBV20-1 and TRBJ2-7; D gene unclear. Germline V lookup: CDR1 DFQATT, CDR2 SNEGSKA (reference sequence). Trimming pared 3 bases from V and 2 bases from J, leaving 14 bases between. The CDR3 has 14 amino acids. The CDR3 DNA sequence: TGCAGTGCTAGTGAAGACGGACGAACCTACGAGCAGTACTTC. Protein product: CSASEDGRTYEQYF.

This clonotype showed up many times. The rearrangement joins TRBV24-1 to TRBJ2-7, with unresolved D. Per the germline V gene, CDR1 is KGHDR and CDR2 is SFDVKD. The CDR3 spans 11 residues. Deletions cut 2 bases from V and 6 bases from J, with 4 bases between. The CDR3 protein is CATSDWGEQYF. As DNA, the CDR3 is TGTGCCACCAGTGATTGGGGCGAGCAGTACTTC.

This clonotype was observed many times. This chain uses TRBV29-1 with TRBJ1-1, with TRBD1 as a possible D gene (5 bases). This CDR3 region has 12 residues. Trimming removed 5 bases at V and 5 bases at J, with 12 bases between. The germline V gene encodes CDR1 SQVTM and CDR2 ANQGSEA. The CDR3 DNA reads TGCAGCGTTCCGGGACCATGGACTGAAGCTTTCTTT. Amino acid sequence: CSVPGPWTEAFF.